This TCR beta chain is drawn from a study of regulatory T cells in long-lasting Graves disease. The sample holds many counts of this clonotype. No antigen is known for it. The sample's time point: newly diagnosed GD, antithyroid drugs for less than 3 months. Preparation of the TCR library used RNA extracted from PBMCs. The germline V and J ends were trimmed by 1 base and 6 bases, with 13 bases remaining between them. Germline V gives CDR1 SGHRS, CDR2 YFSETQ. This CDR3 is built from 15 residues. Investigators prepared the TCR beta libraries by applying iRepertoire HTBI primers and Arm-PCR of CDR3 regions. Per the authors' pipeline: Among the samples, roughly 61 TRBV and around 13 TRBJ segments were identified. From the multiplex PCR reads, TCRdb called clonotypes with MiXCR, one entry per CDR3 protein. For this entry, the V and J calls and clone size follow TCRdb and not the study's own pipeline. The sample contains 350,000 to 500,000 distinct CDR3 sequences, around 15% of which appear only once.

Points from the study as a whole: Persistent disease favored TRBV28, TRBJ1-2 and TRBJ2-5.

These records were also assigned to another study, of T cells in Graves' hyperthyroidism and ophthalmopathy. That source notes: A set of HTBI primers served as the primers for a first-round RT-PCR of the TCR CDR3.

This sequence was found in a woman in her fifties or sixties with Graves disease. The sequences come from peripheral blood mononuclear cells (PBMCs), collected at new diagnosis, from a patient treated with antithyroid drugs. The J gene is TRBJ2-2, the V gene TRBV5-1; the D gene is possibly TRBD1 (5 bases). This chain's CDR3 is CASSLTTPRAGELFF. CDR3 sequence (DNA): TGCGCCAGCAGCTTGACGACCCCCAGGGCCGGGGAGCTGTTTTTT.